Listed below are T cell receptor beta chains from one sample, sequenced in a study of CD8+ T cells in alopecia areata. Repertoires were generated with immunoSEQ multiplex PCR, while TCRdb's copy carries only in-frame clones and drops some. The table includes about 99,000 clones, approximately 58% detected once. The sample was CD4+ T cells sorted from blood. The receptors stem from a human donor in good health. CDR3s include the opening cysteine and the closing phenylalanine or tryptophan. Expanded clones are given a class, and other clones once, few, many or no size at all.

CDR3aa: CASSPPLGAGPYEQYF; abundance: -; v_gene: TRBV18; j_gene: TRBJ2-7
CDR3aa: CASSGSGQGFRSYEQYF; abundance: -; v_gene: TRBV6-1; j_gene: TRBJ2-7
CDR3aa: CAIRGDVAANYGYTF; abundance: -; v_gene: TRBV10-3; j_gene: TRBJ1-2
CDR3aa: CSVGDRERANTGELFF; abundance: -; v_gene: TRBV29-1; j_gene: TRBJ2-2
CDR3aa: CAWSFVPEAFF; abundance: -; v_gene: TRBV30; j_gene: TRBJ1-1
CDR3aa: CSVVGRLTYGYTF; abundance: -; v_gene: TRBV29-1; j_gene: TRBJ1-2
CDR3aa: CASSLAGSYEQYF; abundance: -; v_gene: TRBV5-5; j_gene: TRBJ2-7
CDR3aa: CSVGTANYGYTF; abundance: -; v_gene: TRBV29-1; j_gene: TRBJ1-2
CDR3aa: CASSGGQGRNEKLFF; abundance: few; v_gene: TRBV5-4; j_gene: TRBJ1-4
CDR3aa: CSVGTGGQPQHF; abundance: few; v_gene: TRBV29-1; j_gene: TRBJ1-5
CDR3aa: CASSLVGGAFF; abundance: -; v_gene: TRBV28; j_gene: TRBJ1-1
CDR3aa: CASSLAGGDSNQPQHF; abundance: -; v_gene: TRBV7-9; j_gene: TRBJ1-5
CDR3aa: CASSLQGPLYNEQFF; abundance: -; v_gene: TRBV2; j_gene: TRBJ2-1
CDR3aa: CASSKAQNQSTDTQYF; abundance: -; v_gene: TRBV21-1; j_gene: TRBJ2-3
CDR3aa: CSVPSLNEQFF; abundance: -; v_gene: TRBV29-1; j_gene: TRBJ2-1
CDR3aa: CAWRKDRVNEQFF; abundance: -; v_gene: TRBV30; j_gene: TRBJ2-1
CDR3aa: CASRGQTNYGYTF; abundance: -; v_gene: TRBV23-1; j_gene: TRBJ1-2
CDR3aa: CASSQVKGLAGALDTQYF; abundance: -; v_gene: TRBV4-2; j_gene: TRBJ2-3
CDR3aa: CASGTSGANVLTF; abundance: -; v_gene: TRBV27; j_gene: TRBJ2-6
CDR3aa: CSVTRANQETQYF; abundance: -; v_gene: TRBV29-1; j_gene: TRBJ2-5
CDR3aa: CASSEQETQYF; abundance: -; v_gene: TRBV11-2; j_gene: TRBJ2-5
CDR3aa: CSVGGRDDGYTF; abundance: few; v_gene: TRBV29-1; j_gene: TRBJ1-2
CDR3aa: CASSLRPPANIQYF; abundance: many; v_gene: TRBV11-2; j_gene: TRBJ2-4
CDR3aa: CASSLAIGNTQYF; abundance: -; v_gene: TRBV5-1; j_gene: TRBJ2-3
CDR3aa: CASSDWVGGNTEAFF; abundance: few; v_gene: TRBV10-2; j_gene: TRBJ1-1
CDR3aa: CASSGPSGTSGGRYEQYF; abundance: -; v_gene: TRBV7-2; j_gene: TRBJ2-7
CDR3aa: CAWRRPYQGRGGYTF; abundance: -; v_gene: TRBV30; j_gene: TRBJ1-2
CDR3aa: CASSLAGWAADSPLHF; abundance: few; v_gene: TRBV7-8; j_gene: TRBJ1-6
CDR3aa: CSARRGQETQYF; abundance: few; v_gene: TRBV29-1; j_gene: TRBJ2-5
CDR3aa: CATSRDREGEQYF; abundance: -; v_gene: TRBV15; j_gene: TRBJ2-7
CDR3aa: CASSLFTGNNIQYF; abundance: -; v_gene: TRBV7-2; j_gene: TRBJ2-4
CDR3aa: CASSVARAGAETQYF; abundance: -; v_gene: TRBV6-1; j_gene: TRBJ2-5
CDR3aa: CAISESAGLAGGLPETQYF; abundance: once; v_gene: TRBV10-3; j_gene: TRBJ2-5
CDR3aa: CASSQDPLTADTQYF; abundance: -; v_gene: TRBV4-2; j_gene: TRBJ2-3
CDR3aa: CASSFRDQETQYF; abundance: -; v_gene: TRBV11-1; j_gene: TRBJ2-5
CDR3aa: CATRVYAGNIQYF; abundance: few; v_gene: TRBV15; j_gene: TRBJ2-4
CDR3aa: CASSPQTGAEAFF; abundance: few; v_gene: TRBV6-5; j_gene: TRBJ1-1
CDR3aa: CASSKFSGTGYGYTF; abundance: -; v_gene: TRBV27; j_gene: TRBJ1-2
CDR3aa: CASSDYPSYGYTF; abundance: -; v_gene: TRBV25-1; j_gene: TRBJ1-2
CDR3aa: CSANPGQQETQYF; abundance: -; v_gene: TRBV29-1; j_gene: TRBJ2-5
CDR3aa: CASSLRTGKSSYEQYF; abundance: many; v_gene: TRBV7-2; j_gene: TRBJ2-7
CDR3aa: CASNRDSLNTEAFF; abundance: -; v_gene: TRBV6-1; j_gene: TRBJ1-1
CDR3aa: CASSDFRQVAKNIQYF; abundance: few; v_gene: TRBV6-1; j_gene: TRBJ2-4
CDR3aa: CASSLGYNQPQHF; abundance: many; v_gene: TRBV7-2; j_gene: TRBJ1-5
CDR3aa: CSGTLGTGTEAFF; abundance: few; v_gene: TRBV29-1; j_gene: TRBJ1-1
CDR3aa: CASKSGSYGELFF; abundance: few; v_gene: TRBV2; j_gene: TRBJ2-2
CDR3aa: CASSPDSQPQHF; abundance: -; v_gene: TRBV7-9; j_gene: TRBJ1-5
CDR3aa: CASSTNQETQYF; abundance: many; v_gene: TRBV7-2; j_gene: TRBJ2-5
CDR3aa: CASSELGMGVTGELFF; abundance: -; v_gene: TRBV6-1; j_gene: TRBJ2-2